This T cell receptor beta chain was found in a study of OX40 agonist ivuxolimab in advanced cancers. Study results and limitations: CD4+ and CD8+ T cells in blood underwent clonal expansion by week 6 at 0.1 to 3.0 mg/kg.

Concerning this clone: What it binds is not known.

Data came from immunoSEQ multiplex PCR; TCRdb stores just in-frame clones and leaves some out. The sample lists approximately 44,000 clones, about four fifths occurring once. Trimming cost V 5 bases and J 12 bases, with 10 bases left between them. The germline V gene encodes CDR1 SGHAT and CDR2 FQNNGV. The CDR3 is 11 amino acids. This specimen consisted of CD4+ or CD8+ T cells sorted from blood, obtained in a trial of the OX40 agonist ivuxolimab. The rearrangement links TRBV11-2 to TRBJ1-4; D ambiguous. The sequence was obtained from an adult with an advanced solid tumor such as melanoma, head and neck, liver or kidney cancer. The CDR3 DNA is TGTGCCAGCAGCACCCCAGGAGAACTGTTTTTT. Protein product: CASSTPGELFF.